The 19 T cell receptor beta chains below all came from one sample that was sequenced in a study of blood T cell repertoires in COVID-19. The repertoire was sequenced with immunoSEQ multiplex PCR; TCRdb's copy has only in-frame clones and lacks some. The top ten clones hold about 3% of a sample with roughly 280,000 clones, 88% of them seen once. The sample taken for sequencing was PBMCs or T cells enriched from blood (not recorded which). Receptors originate from a woman in her forties or fifties who had recovered from COVID-19.

The V call is TRBV18, the J call TRBJ1-4, with no clear D. There are 15 residues in the CDR3. Trimming shortened V by 4 bases and J by 8 bases, and 17 bases separated the two germline ends. Germline V CDR1 and CDR2: KGHSH, LQKENI. The CDR3 is CASSRGVGGTEKLFF. The DNA of the CDR3 is TGTGCCAGCTCACGGGGAGTGGGAGGAACCGAAAAACTGTTTTTT.

This rearrangement joins TRBV19 to TRBJ1-2; D is unclear. This CDR3 spans 13 amino acids. V shed 8 bases and J shed 4 bases, with 14 bases lying between them. CDR1 and CDR2 from the germline V gene are LNHDA and SQIVND (reference sequence). This CDR3 reads CASRAEPSYGYTF. The CDR3 bases are TGTGCCAGTCGCGCCGAACCTTCCTATGGCTACACCTTC.

The sample holds one count of this clone. The chain uses TRBV5-1 and TRBJ2-2; a possible D gene is TRBD1 (6 bases). Trimming stripped 1 base from V and 6 bases from J, with 13 bases between. CDR1 SGHRS and CDR2 YFSETQ come from the germline V gene. The CDR3 contains 15 residues. The CDR3 here is CASSLTQGEAGELFF. Written as DNA, the CDR3 is TGCGCCAGCAGCTTGACACAGGGTGAGGCCGGGGAGCTGTTTTTT.

This clone was seen once. J is TRBJ2-1 and V is TRBV5-4; D is perhaps TRBD2 (7 bases). V gave up 0 bases and J gave up 0 bases, with 16 bases separating them. Germline CDR1 and CDR2: SGHNT and YYREEE (reference sequence). The CDR3 contains 18 residues. The CDR3 is CASSLGGLADSSYNEQFF. DNA of the CDR3: TGTGCCAGCAGCTTGGGAGGTCTAGCGGACAGCTCCTACAATGAGCAGTTCTTC.

The chain couples TRBV27 to TRBJ1-2; the match to TRBD1 covers 9 bases. Trimming took 7 bases from V and 7 from J; bases not matched to a gene: 7. CDR3 length equals 13 residues. Per germline, CDR1 MNHEY and CDR2 SMNVEV (reference sequence). The CDR3: CASTPGTGSGYTF. The CDR3 DNA sequence: TGTGCCAGCACCCCCGGGACAGGGAGTGGCTACACCTTC.

This rearrangement joins TRBV25-1 to TRBJ1-1; 9 bases map to TRBD1. The CDR3 totals 17 residues. CDR1 MGHDK and CDR2 SYGVNS come from the germline V gene. V trimming: 5 bases; J trimming: 0 bases; junction bases outside the gene matches: 10. The CDR3 coding sequence is TGTGCCAGCAGTAAAAAAGGGACAGGGACAATGAACACTGAAGCTTTCTTT. It encodes CASSKKGTGTMNTEAFF.

V usage is TRBV4-3 and J usage is TRBJ1-1; perhaps TRBD1 as D (5 bases). Germline CDR1 reads LGHNA; CDR2 reads YSLEER. This CDR3 region has 15 residues. V lost 0 bases and J lost 3, with 11 bases in between. The CDR3 sequence is CASSQDWGRDTEAFF. The CDR3 region has the DNA TGCGCCAGCAGCCAAGATTGGGGGAGGGACACTGAAGCTTTCTTT.

The chain links TRBV15 to TRBJ1-5; no firm D call. Trimming took off 0 bases at V and 3 bases at J, with 9 bases between the two ends. This CDR3 is 15 amino acids long. CDR1 and CDR2 from the germline V gene are LNHNV and YYDKDF (reference sequence). The CDR3 loop is CATSRDRVINQPQHF. CDR3 nucleotide sequence: TGTGCCACCAGCAGAGATCGGGTAATCAATCAGCCCCAGCATTTT.

The chain joins TRBV5-6 to TRBJ1-6, with 8 nucleotides matching TRBD1. The CDR3 runs 16 residues. The V gene end was trimmed by 1 base and the J gene end by 8 bases; junction bases not matched to a gene: 8. CDR1 is SGHDT and CDR2 is YYEEEE in the germline V gene. CDR3 coding DNA: TGTGCCAGCAGCTTGTTTCGCCACAGGGGGTATTCACCCCTCCACTTT. Amino acid sequence: CASSLFRHRGYSPLHF. Looking up the rest from reference TRBV5-6 and TRBJ1-6 gives the full variable domain: DAGVTQSPTHLIKTRGQQVTLRCSPKSGHDTVSWYQQALGQGPQFIFQYYEEEERQRGNFPDRFSGHQFPNYSSELNVNALLLGDSALYLCASSLFRHRGYSPLHFGNGTRLTVT.

V is TRBV19 and J is TRBJ1-1; D is unclear. Trimming pared 3 bases from V and 5 bases from J, leaving 7 bases between. The CDR3 sequence is 12 residues long. Germline-derived CDR1 and CDR2 are LNHDA and SQIVND (reference sequence). The CDR3 here is CASSMEWTEAFF. CDR3 in DNA: TGTGCCAGTAGTATGGAGTGGACTGAAGCTTTCTTT.

V and J are TRBV4-3 and TRBJ1-4; D not certain. This CDR3 contains 15 residues. Trimming removed 4 bases from V and 6 bases from J, with 15 bases in between. The germline V gene has CDR1 LGHNA and CDR2 YSLEER. The DNA of the CDR3 is TGCGCCAGCAGCCTTTTAACCGGGGTGGATGAAAAACTGTTTTTT. Amino acids: CASSLLTGVDEKLFF.

This clone was recorded only once. V usage is TRBV5-6 and J usage is TRBJ1-4; 9 bases line up with TRBD1. Germline assignment: CDR1 SGHDT and CDR2 YYEEEE. Germline trimming cut 4 bases from V and 8 bases from J; bases unmatched to any gene: 9. This CDR3 has 15 residues. CDR3 in DNA: TGTGCCAGCAGCCTTACAGGGGGCGAAAGAGAAAAACTGTTTTTT. Translated, it gives CASSLTGGEREKLFF.

The chain has TRBV7-2 and TRBJ1-1, with 9 bases aligning to TRBD1. With V trimmed by 4 bases and J by 0 bases, 6 bases remained unmatched. Germline V gene data show CDR1 as SGHTA and CDR2 as FQGNSA. This CDR3 spans 16 amino acids. The CDR3 protein is CASSSDRGRMNTEAFF. DNA of the CDR3: TGTGCCAGCAGCTCGGACAGGGGTCGTATGAACACTGAAGCTTTCTTT.

The genes are TRBV12-3 or TRBV12-4 and TRBJ2-5, with D unresolved. The ends were cut back, 5 bases at V and 1 base at J, with 8 bases in the middle. CDR3 length: 13 residues. CDR3 region: CASSADLQETQYF. As DNA, the CDR3 is TGTGCCAGCAGTGCGGATCTCCAAGAGACCCAGTACTTC.

V usage is TRBV4-3 and J usage is TRBJ1-2; maybe TRBD1 (5 bases). This CDR3 contains 18 residues. V was clipped by 1 base and J by 5 bases, with 23 bases between them. The germline gives CDR1 LGHNA, CDR2 YSLEER. The CDR3 sequence: CASSQGGGIGNIGYGYTF. CDR3 nucleotides: TGCGCCAGCAGCCAAGGGGGGGGAATTGGCAACATCGGGTATGGCTACACCTTC.

Here the CDR3 DNA reads TGCGCCAGCAGCCAAGATGCAGCGGGAGGGATCTCCTACAATGAGCAGTTCTTC. As protein: CASSQDAAGGISYNEQFF. The chain couples TRBV4-3 to TRBJ2-1; 10 nucleotides agree with TRBD2. The germline CDR1 and CDR2 sequences are LGHNA and YSLEER. The CDR3 length is 18 residues. Germline trimming cut 0 bases from V and 0 bases from J; bases unmatched to any gene: 5.

V usage is TRBV6-5 and J usage is TRBJ2-1; no firm D call. Trimming pared 7 bases from V and 3 bases from J, leaving 7 bases between. Germline CDR1 MNHEY, CDR2 SVGAGI. The CDR3 covers 12 residues. CDR3 residues: CASKTDYNEQFF. The CDR3 nucleotides read TGTGCCAGCAAGACTGACTACAATGAGCAGTTCTTC.

This chain joins TRBV5-4 and TRBJ1-1, with TRBD1 as a possible D gene (6 bases). This CDR3 is 13 amino acids long. Germline V CDR1 and CDR2: SGHNT, YYREEE (reference sequence). Trimming cost V 9 bases and J 5 bases, with 17 bases left between them. In nucleotides, the CDR3 is TGTGCCACGTACGGGGGGCTGAGGACTGAAGCTTTCTTT. Its protein product is CATYGGLRTEAFF.

This clone showed up just once. The chain employs TRBV9 and TRBJ2-1; D is possibly TRBD2 (6 bases). This CDR3 is 16 amino acids long. Trimming removed 4 bases from V and 9 bases from J, with 23 bases in between. Germline V lookup: CDR1 SGDLS, CDR2 YYNGEE. The CDR3: CASSTTGTPASVEQFF. The CDR3 nucleotides are TGTGCCAGCAGCACAACCGGGACTCCAGCTTCCGTTGAGCAGTTCTTC.